The clone carrying this TCR beta chain was seen once. Its antigen is unknown. These data come from a study of cytomegalovirus exposure and HLA in healthy donors. Study in general: Within the Caucasian-associated ancestry cluster were approximately 77% of the 350 to 400 genotyped donors. Overall study findings and caveats: Judged likely to be a sequencing artifact was a cluster of highly shared sequence variants. Cytomegalovirus-associated status was assigned to approximately 160 TCR beta chains.

Researchers ran the PCR with 60 Vbeta and 13 Jbeta primers. Clones were sequenced by immunoSEQ multiplex PCR, and TCRdb holds only the in-frame ones, with some missing. Among 130,000 or so clones listed, roughly four fifths were seen once. The CDR3 runs 17 residues. Germline V gene lookup returns CDR1 ENHRY and CDR2 SYGVKD. Germline trimming cut 0 bases from V and 10 bases from J; bases unmatched to any gene: 10. The source of this sequence is a man aged 40-49 years in good health and CMV-seronegative. The gene calls are TRBV10-3 and TRBJ1-6; TRBD1 matches at 9 bases. Material for sequencing was PBMCs. CDR3 amino acids: CAISESQGANRKSPLHF. The DNA of the CDR3 is TGTGCCATCAGTGAGTCACAGGGGGCTAATAGGAAGTCACCCCTCCACTTT.